The 22 T cell receptor beta chains below all came from one sample that was sequenced in a study of a mutant IDH1 vaccine in newly diagnosed glioma. Data came from immunoSEQ multiplex PCR; TCRdb stores just in-frame clones and leaves some out. The table includes over 25,000 clones, more than 85% detected once. Time point here: baseline, week 1 (first vaccination visit). Sample treatment: pre-vaccination baseline after standard-of-care therapy. This sample comprised PBMCs, obtained from a glioma patient treated with radiotherapy, temozolomide or both. The receptor source for this set is a woman between 40 and 55 years old with glioma.

This sequence joins TRBV9 and TRBJ1-1, with D tentatively TRBD1 (5 bases). V was pared by 0 bases and J by 1 base, with 13 bases between. This CDR3 region has 16 residues. Per the germline V gene, CDR1 is SGDLS and CDR2 is YYNGEE. The DNA of the CDR3 is TGTGCCAGCAGCGTAGGGGGCCTAGGGCAGAACACTGAAGCTTTCTTT. It specifies CASSVGGLGQNTEAFF.

The V gene is TRBV30, the J gene TRBJ2-7; 10 nucleotides agree with TRBD2. V lost 0 bases and J lost 2; bases outside the gene matches: 10. Germline CDR1 reads GTSNPN; CDR2 reads SVGIG (reference sequence). This CDR3 is 17 amino acids long. The DNA for the CDR3 is TGTGCCTGGAGTGTACTTGCGGCTAGCGGGAGTCCCTACGAGCAGTACTTC. This translates into CAWSVLAASGSPYEQYF.

The chain uses TRBV18 and TRBJ1-1; D might be TRBD1 (5 bases). CDR3 size: 15 residues. In germline, CDR1 is KGHSH, CDR2 LQKENI. V was cut by 4 bases and J by 7 bases, with 19 bases left in between. DNA of the CDR3: TGTGCCAGCTCACTGAGGATAGGGACCAAAAATGAAGCTTTCTTT. Translating gives CASSLRIGTKNEAFF.

This clone was seen only a few times. The V gene is TRBV25-1, the J gene TRBJ1-6; a weak D match, TRBD1 (5 bases). The germline CDR1 and CDR2 sequences are MGHDK and SYGVNS. The V end lost 3 bases, the J end lost 4 bases, and 16 bases lay between the germline ends. The CDR3 spans 17 residues. The CDR3 reads CASSEGRRGAYNSPLHF. The CDR3 DNA reads TGTGCCAGCAGTGAGGGCAGGCGAGGGGCGTATAATTCACCCCTCCACTTT.

This chain connects TRBV6-5 to TRBJ2-1; the D is unclear. Germline V gene lookup returns CDR1 MNHEY and CDR2 SVGAGI. V was shortened by 4 bases and J by 1 base, with 14 bases between the two germline ends. The length of the CDR3 is 16 residues. CDR3 nucleotides: TGTGCCAGCAGTTCCCCCGTGGCACAATCCTACAATGAGCAGTTCTTC. This sequence encodes CASSSPVAQSYNEQFF.

This clone has a single count. J is TRBJ2-3 and V is TRBV4-1; D gene unclear. This CDR3 has 17 amino acids. Germline values: CDR1 MGHRA, CDR2 YSYEKL. V lost 2 bases and J lost 0, with 15 bases in between. CDR3 coding DNA: TGCGCCAGCAGCCAACTAACAGACCCCTCTAGCACAGATACGCAGTATTTT. Translating it yields CASSQLTDPSSTDTQYF.

Written as DNA, the CDR3 is TGTGCCAGTAGTTTCCGCCCCGACTACGAGCAGTACTTC. As protein: CASSFRPDYEQYF. This chain links TRBV19 with TRBJ2-7; D not certain. The germline V and J ends were trimmed by 5 bases and 3 bases, with 11 bases remaining between them. CDR1 LNHDA and CDR2 SQIVND come from the germline V gene (reference sequence). This CDR3 has 13 residues.

CDR3 DNA sequence: TGTGCCAGCAGTCTCCAGGGTGGGAGATACGAGCAGTACTTC. Translating gives CASSLQGGRYEQYF. This rearrangement joins TRBV28 to TRBJ2-7, with D perhaps TRBD1 or TRBD2 (5 bases each). The germline V and J ends were trimmed by 5 bases and 4 bases, with 15 bases remaining between them. The CDR3 sequence is 14 residues long. Germline V gives CDR1 MDHEN, CDR2 SYDVKM.

The chain recombines TRBV6-5 with TRBJ1-5; perhaps TRBD1 as D (6 bases). V lost 8 bases and J 3 bases, leaving 11 bases between the germline ends. The germline V gene encodes CDR1 MNHEY and CDR2 SVGAGI. The CDR3 extends over 13 amino acids. The CDR3 nucleotides are TGTGCCAGCGGAGGACAGCCCAATCAGCCCCAGCATTTT. Translated: CASGGQPNQPQHF.

The chain carries TRBV7-9 and TRBJ1-6; possibly TRBD1 for D (5 bases). CDR1 SEHNR and CDR2 FQNEAQ come from the germline V gene (reference sequence). V was trimmed by 5 bases and J by 8 bases, leaving 13 bases between them. This CDR3 has 14 amino acids. The CDR3 sequence is CASSPDGAYSPLHF. Here the CDR3 DNA reads TGTGCCAGCAGCCCGGACGGGGCCTATTCACCCCTCCACTTT.

CDR3 residues: CASSESGLLGYEQYF. In DNA form, the CDR3 reads TGCGCCAGCAGTGAGTCTGGTCTCCTTGGGTACGAGCAGTACTTC. V and J are TRBV10-2 and TRBJ2-7; D remains unclear. The CDR3 is 15 amino acids. The germline V gene encodes CDR1 WSHSY and CDR2 SAAADI. V gave up 0 bases and J gave up 4 bases, with 13 bases separating them.

This clone was counted a few times. The chain has TRBV29-1 and TRBJ1-1; D ambiguous. The CDR3 runs 11 residues. Germline-derived CDR1 and CDR2 are SQVTM and ANQGSEA. V lost 6 bases and J lost 0, with 5 bases in between. The CDR3 here is CSVRMNTEAFF. The DNA of the CDR3 is TGCAGCGTACGAATGAACACTGAAGCTTTCTTT.

The rearrangement links TRBV4-1 to TRBJ2-7; D remains ambiguous. The V end was cut by 0 bases, the J end by 4 bases, with 10 bases between. CDR1 is MGHRA and CDR2 is YSYEKL in the germline V gene. The CDR3 is 14 amino acids. CDR3 bases: TGCGCCAGCAGCCAAGATCTGGGGTCTTACGAGCAGTACTTC. Translation: CASSQDLGSYEQYF.

CDR3 DNA: TGTGCCACTCGGGACAGGGCCTACGAGCAGTACTTC. Translation: CATRDRAYEQYF. The V gene is TRBV6-5, the J gene TRBJ2-7; 9 bases fit TRBD1. The germline gives CDR1 MNHEY, CDR2 SVGAGI. This CDR3 region has 12 residues. V trimming: 10 bases; J trimming: 2 bases; junction bases outside the gene matches: 3.

The V call is TRBV5-1, the J call TRBJ1-2, with 9 nucleotides matching TRBD1. Germline loops: CDR1 SGHRS, CDR2 YFSETQ. The ends lost 3 bases at V and 4 bases at J; junction bases unmatched: 7. The CDR3 runs 15 residues. The CDR3 sequence is CASSSRDRAVYGYTF. In DNA form, the CDR3 reads TGCGCCAGCAGCTCCCGGGACAGGGCCGTCTATGGCTACACCTTC.

J is TRBJ1-4 and V is TRBV2; unclear D gene. The germline gives CDR1 SNHLY, CDR2 FYNNEI. The CDR3 contains 11 residues. The V end lost 6 bases, the J end lost 6 bases, and 5 bases lay between the germline ends. CDR3 protein: CASRVHEKLFF. CDR3 nucleotides: TGTGCCAGCAGGGTTCATGAAAAACTGTTTTTT.

This clone is a singleton in its sample. This sequence joins TRBV1 and TRBJ2-3; the table's D call, TRBD2, was not checked against the DNA. TRBV1 is marked as a pseudogene. CDR3 length equals 19 residues. The DNA of the CDR3 is TGCACCAGCAGCGAGGGGAGGCTAGCGGGAGGGCTGAGCACAGATACGCAGTATTTT. It is translated as CTSSEGRLAGGLSTDTQYF.

The chain combines TRBV29-1 with TRBJ2-7; 9 bases are a match to TRBD1. V was pared by 4 bases and J by 3 bases, with 7 bases of the junction left unmatched. CDR3 length equals 14 residues. Germline V lookup: CDR1 SQVTM, CDR2 ANQGSEA. Here the CDR3 reads CSVVRTGDIYEQYF. CDR3 in DNA: TGCAGCGTTGTGCGGACAGGGGACATCTACGAGCAGTACTTC.

The V gene is TRBV6-6, the J gene TRBJ1-5; D is possibly TRBD1 (5 bases). The germline V gene encodes CDR1 MNHNY and CDR2 SVGAGI (reference sequence). The germline V and J ends were trimmed by 7 bases and 2 bases, with 9 bases remaining between them. The CDR3 runs to 13 residues. CDR3 sequence: CASKGIGNQPQHF. The CDR3 DNA reads as TGTGCCAGCAAGGGGATAGGCAATCAGCCCCAGCATTTT.

This clone was picked up a small number of times. In nucleotides, the CDR3 is TGTGCCAGCAGACACAGCAACAGGAGACCTAATTCACCCCTCCACTTT. Its protein product is CASRHSNRRPNSPLHF. The chain has TRBV2 and TRBJ1-6; a possible D gene is TRBD1 (5 bases). V lost 6 bases, J lost 6 bases, and 18 bases lay in between. CDR3 length: 16 residues. Germline V lookup: CDR1 SNHLY, CDR2 FYNNEI.

The gene calls are TRBV27 and TRBJ2-5; D not resolved. CDR3 length: 15 amino acids. Germline V gene sequence: CDR1 MNHEY, CDR2 SMNVEV (reference sequence). Trimming stripped 0 bases from V and 1 base from J, with 9 bases between. The CDR3, as DNA: TGTGCCAGCAGTTTATCCCGTCAGGTCCAAGAGACCCAGTACTTC. It specifies CASSLSRQVQETQYF.

The rearrangement uses TRBV2 and TRBJ1-1, with 8 bases fitting TRBD1. The CDR3 has 17 residues. Losses at the gene ends were 5 bases for V and 0 bases for J; bases not matched to a gene: 11. Germline V CDR1 and CDR2: SNHLY, FYNNEI. CDR3 in DNA: TGTGCCAGCAGTCTTCGGAGACAGGGGTCGATGAACACTGAAGCTTTCTTT. Translation gives CASSLRRQGSMNTEAFF.